This TCR beta chain originates from a study of T cell changes during pregnancy in multiple sclerosis. This clone was picked up one time. The table came from immunoSEQ multiplex PCR; TCRdb's copy has only in-frame clones and leaves some out. The sample shows 100,000 or so clones, roughly 91% of them seen only once. The sample in question was peripheral blood, obtained in the first trimester of pregnancy. The clonotype comes from a female donor with multiple sclerosis, enrolled in a pregnancy study.

CDR3 nucleotides: TGTGCCAGCAGCTTTTCGGGGGAGGGGTACGAGCAGTACTTC. The encoded protein is CASSFSGEGYEQYF. This rearrangement joins TRBV5-4 to TRBJ2-7, with TRBD2 matching over 7 bases. The junction had 6 bases not matched to a gene; V was cut back by 2 bases and J by 4 bases. Germline CDR1 and CDR2: SGHNT and YYREEE (reference sequence). The CDR3 is 14 residues long.